Here is one TCR beta chain with its context. This sample is part of a study of blood T cells in healthy people across ages. Alongside a J-beta primer mix, a sample-barcoded 5' primer served in a second PCR lasting about 6 to 12 cycles. Via MiXCR, TCRdb re-called the 5' RACE reads, giving one row per CDR3 protein. The sample lists roughly 2 million distinct CDR3 sequences, 49% occurring once. The CDR3 spans 15 residues. V was shortened by 2 bases and J by 6 bases, with 14 bases between the two germline ends. Germline values: CDR1 MDHEN, CDR2 SYDVKM. This clonotype was obtained from a middle-aged woman in good health. This chain uses TRBV28 with TRBJ2-1, with a tentative D call TRBD1 (6 bases). The specimen was blood. CDR3 sequence reads: CASSLVGTIPNEQFF. In DNA form, the CDR3 reads TGTGCCAGCAGTTTAGTCGGGACAATCCCCAATGAGCAGTTCTTC.